Shown below are 14 T cell receptor beta chains from a single sample sequenced in a study of cytomegalovirus exposure and HLA in healthy donors. Amplification used 60 Vbeta primers and 13 Jbeta primers. Libraries were prepared by immunoSEQ multiplex PCR; TCRdb keeps only in-frame clonotypes and omits some of them. There are about 110,000 clones in the sample; 82% occur only once, and about 1.5% lies in the top ten. The sample consisted of PBMCs. These receptor sequences come from a man between 50 and 59 years old in good health and CMV-seronegative.

V usage is TRBV5-4 and J usage is TRBJ1-3; tentatively, D is TRBD1 (5 bases). The CDR3 has 19 residues. Trimming pared 6 bases from V and 2 bases from J, leaving 27 bases between. The germline CDR1 and CDR2 sequences are SGHNT and YYREEE (reference sequence). This chain's CDR3 is CASTYRGKGGSDAGNTIYF. The CDR3 DNA is TGTGCCAGCACCTATCGGGGGAAGGGAGGCTCCGATGCTGGAAACACCATATATTTT. Variable domain in full (rest from reference TRBV5-4 and TRBJ1-3): ETGVTQSPTHLIKTRGQQVTLRCSSQSGHNTVSWYQQALGQGPQFIFQYYREEENGRGNFPPRFSGLQFPNYSSELNVNALELDDSALYLCASTYRGKGGSDAGNTIYFGEGSWLTVV.

This chain connects TRBV4-1 to TRBJ1-1; 8 bases align to TRBD1. The V gene's germline CDR1 is MGHRA and CDR2 YSYEKL. The CDR3 sequence is 15 residues long. With V trimmed by 4 bases and J by 2 bases, 6 bases remained unmatched. The CDR3 protein is CASSRSTGGNTEAFF. In DNA, the CDR3 is TGCGCCAGCAGCCGTTCCACAGGGGGAAACACTGAAGCTTTCTTT.

This clone was observed once. The gene calls are TRBV18 and TRBJ2-3, with 16 bases matching TRBD2. Germline trimming cut 2 bases from V and 2 bases from J; bases unmatched to any gene: 4. Germline V CDR1 and CDR2: KGHSH, LQKENI. The length of the CDR3 is 18 residues. This chain's CDR3 is CASSPIGTSGGATDTQYF. CDR3 in DNA: TGTGCCAGCTCACCAATAGGGACTAGCGGGGGGGCCACAGATACGCAGTATTTT. Combining the CDR3 with reference TRBV18 and TRBJ2-3 gives the whole variable domain NAGVMQNPRHLVRRRGQEARLRCSPMKGHSHVYWYRQLPEEGLKFMVYLQKENIIDESGMPKERFSAEFPKEGPSILRIQQVVRGDSAAYFCASSPIGTSGGATDTQYFGPGTRLTVL.

The rearrangement joins TRBV10-1 to TRBJ2-2; no clear D gene. With 5 bases removed from V and 6 bases from J, the gap between germline ends came to 10 bases. Germline CDR1 and CDR2: WNHNN and SYGVQD (reference sequence). The CDR3 spans 13 residues. CDR3 sequence reads: CASSPSQSGELFF. The CDR3 DNA is TGCGCCAGCAGTCCCTCGCAGTCCGGGGAGCTGTTTTTT.

This clone was seen a single time. The chain links TRBV30 to TRBJ1-5; unclear D gene. The CDR3 is 15 amino acids. V was shortened by 0 bases and J by 6 bases, with 15 bases between the two germline ends. The germline V gene has CDR1 GTSNPN and CDR2 SVGIG (reference sequence). The CDR3 region has the DNA TGTGCCTGGAGTGTAGCCTCGGGGATAGGTCAGCCCCAGCATTTT. It encodes CAWSVASGIGQPQHF.

In its sample, this clone was seen once. This chain links TRBV5-5 with TRBJ1-4; TRBD1 agrees at 7 bases. The length of the CDR3 is 15 residues. V gave up 5 bases and J gave up 5 bases; unmatched junction bases: 9. Germline assignment: CDR1 SGHKS and CDR2 YYEKEE (reference sequence). DNA for the CDR3: TGTGCCAGCAGATGGCGCGGACAGGTCAATGAAAAACTGTTTTTT. Translated, it gives CASRWRGQVNEKLFF.

V gene TRBV11-2 combines with J gene TRBJ2-3, with 8 bases fitting TRBD1. This CDR3 region has 16 residues. Germline CDR1 reads SGHAT; CDR2 reads FQNNGV. Trimming cost V 4 bases and J 3 bases; bases outside gene matches: 9. The CDR3 DNA follows: TGTGCCAGCAGCTCGCCGCAGGGGGCAGTGACAGATACGCAGTATTTT. Translating gives CASSSPQGAVTDTQYF.

The chain links TRBV7-6 to TRBJ2-7, with TRBD2 matching over 7 bases. This CDR3 is built from 14 residues. Germline CDR1 is SGHVS and CDR2 is FNYEAQ. V shed 1 base, J shed 3 bases, and the junction held 3 bases outside the gene matches. In DNA, the CDR3 is TGTGCCAGCAGCTTAGAGGGGACTATCTACGAGCAGTACTTC. Its translation: CASSLEGTIYEQYF. Using reference TRBV7-6 and TRBJ2-7 for the parts outside the CDR3, the full variable domain is GAGVSQSPRYKVTKRGQDVALRCDPISGHVSLYWYRQALGQGPEFLTYFNYEAQQDKSGLPNDRFSAERPEGSISTLTIQRTEQRDSAMYRCASSLEGTIYEQYFGPGTRLTVT.

The V gene is TRBV10-1, the J gene TRBJ2-5, with D possibly matching TRBD1 (5 bases). CDR1 WNHNN and CDR2 SYGVQD come from the germline V gene (reference sequence). The ends were cut back, 4 bases at V and 1 base at J, with 7 bases in the middle. The CDR3 extends over 13 amino acids. The CDR3 DNA follows: TGCGCCAGCAGTGGAGACAGCCAAGAGACCCAGTACTTC. Protein sequence: CASSGDSQETQYF.

CDR3 in DNA: TGTGCCAGCAGCGAACAGGGGACCTATGGCTACACCTTC. Protein product: CASSEQGTYGYTF. The chain recombines TRBV9 with TRBJ1-2; 7 nucleotides align to TRBD1. Germline V gene sequence: CDR1 SGDLS, CDR2 YYNGEE. Losses at the gene ends were 3 bases for V and 4 bases for J; bases not matched to a gene: 3. The CDR3 is 13 amino acids.

V gene TRBV5-6 combines with J gene TRBJ2-3, with D possibly matching TRBD2 (5 bases). Trimming left V 4 bases short and J 8 bases short, with 11 bases between. The CDR3 runs to 12 residues. Germline lookup yields CDR1 SGHDT and CDR2 YYEEEE. The CDR3 here is CASSLVAGTQYF. The CDR3 DNA sequence: TGTGCCAGCAGCCTAGTTGCGGGTACGCAGTATTTT.

The rearrangement joins TRBV28 to TRBJ1-5; D might be TRBD1 (5 bases). The CDR3 has 15 amino acids. V was trimmed by 3 bases and J by 6 bases, leaving 15 bases between them. Germline V gives CDR1 MDHEN, CDR2 SYDVKM. The CDR3 protein is CASSLGGGGRQPQHF. In DNA form, the CDR3 reads TGTGCCAGCAGTTTGGGGGGGGGTGGTCGTCAGCCCCAGCATTTT.

The chain couples TRBV5-1 to TRBJ2-2; D perhaps matches TRBD2 (5 bases). Per germline, CDR1 SGHRS and CDR2 YFSETQ. Between the trimmed V and J ends, which lost 0 bases and 7 bases, there was a span of 19 bases. This CDR3 has 17 amino acids. In nucleotides, the CDR3 is TGCGCCAGCAGCTTGGTTATTATCGGAACCCGGGGCGGGGAGCTGTTTTTT. Translation gives CASSLVIIGTRGGELFF.

CDR3 residues: CASSSQGASNQPQHF. The DNA of the CDR3 is TGTGCCAGCTCGTCCCAGGGGGCCTCTAATCAGCCCCAGCATTTT. V is TRBV18 and J is TRBJ1-5; 8 bases fit TRBD1. CDR3 length: 15 amino acids. Germline loops: CDR1 KGHSH, CDR2 LQKENI. V shed 6 bases, J shed 4 bases, and the junction held 8 bases outside the gene matches.